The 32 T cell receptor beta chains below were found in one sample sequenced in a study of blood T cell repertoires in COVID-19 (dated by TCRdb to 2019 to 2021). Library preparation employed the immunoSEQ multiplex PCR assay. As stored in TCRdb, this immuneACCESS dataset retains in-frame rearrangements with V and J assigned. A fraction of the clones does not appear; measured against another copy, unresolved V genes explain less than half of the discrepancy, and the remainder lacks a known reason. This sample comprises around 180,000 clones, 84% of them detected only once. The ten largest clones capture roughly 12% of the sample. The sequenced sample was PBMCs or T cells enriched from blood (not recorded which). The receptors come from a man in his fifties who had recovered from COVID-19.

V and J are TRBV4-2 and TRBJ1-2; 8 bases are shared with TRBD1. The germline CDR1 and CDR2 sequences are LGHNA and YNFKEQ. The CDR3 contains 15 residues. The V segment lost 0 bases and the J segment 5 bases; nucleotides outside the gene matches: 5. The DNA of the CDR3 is TGTGCCAGCAGCCAAGATTCCTGGACAGGGTATGGCTACACCTTC. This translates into CASSQDSWTGYGYTF.

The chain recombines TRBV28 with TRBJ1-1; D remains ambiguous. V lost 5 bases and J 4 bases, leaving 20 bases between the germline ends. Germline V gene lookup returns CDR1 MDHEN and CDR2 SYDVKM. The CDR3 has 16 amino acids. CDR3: CASSPPGRRVRTEAFF. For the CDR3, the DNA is TGTGCCAGCAGTCCCCCGGGTCGTAGAGTTCGCACTGAAGCTTTCTTT.

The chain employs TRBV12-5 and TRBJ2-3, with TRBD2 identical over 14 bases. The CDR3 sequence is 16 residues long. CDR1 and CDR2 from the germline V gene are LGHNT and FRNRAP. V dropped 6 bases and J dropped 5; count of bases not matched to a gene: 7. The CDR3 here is CASGIGLAGGLDTQYF. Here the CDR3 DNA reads TGTGCTAGTGGCATAGGACTAGCGGGGGGATTAGATACGCAGTATTTT.

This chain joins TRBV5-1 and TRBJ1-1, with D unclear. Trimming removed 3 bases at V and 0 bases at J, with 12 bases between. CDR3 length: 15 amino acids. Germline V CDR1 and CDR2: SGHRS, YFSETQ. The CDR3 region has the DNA TGCGCCAGCAGCTGGGCAGCCAGCATGAACACTGAAGCTTTCTTT. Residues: CASSWAASMNTEAFF. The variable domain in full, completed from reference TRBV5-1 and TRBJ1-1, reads KAGVTQTPRYLIKTRGQQVTLSCSPISGHRSVSWYQQTPGQGLQFLFEYFSETQRNKGNFPGRFSGRQFSNSRSEMNVSTLELGDSALYLCASSWAASMNTEAFFGQGTRLTVV.

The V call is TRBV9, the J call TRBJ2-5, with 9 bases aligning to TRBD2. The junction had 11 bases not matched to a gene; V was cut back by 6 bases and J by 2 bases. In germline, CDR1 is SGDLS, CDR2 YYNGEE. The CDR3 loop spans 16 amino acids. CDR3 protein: CASNSGRGGPQETQYF. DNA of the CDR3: TGTGCCAGCAATAGTGGGCGGGGGGGCCCTCAAGAGACCCAGTACTTC. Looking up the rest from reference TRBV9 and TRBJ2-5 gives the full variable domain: DSGVTQTPKHLITATGQRVTLRCSPRSGDLSVYWYQQSLDQGLQFLIQYYNGEERAKGNILERFSAQQFPDLHSELNLSSLELGDSALYFCASNSGRGGPQETQYFGPGTRLLVL.

Here the CDR3 DNA reads TGCGCCAGCACGTTAGCGGGGCCCTCCTACAATGAGCAGTTCTTC. This codes for CASTLAGPSYNEQFF. The gene calls are TRBV5-1 and TRBJ2-1; 8 bases align to TRBD2. This CDR3 has 15 residues. The V gene's germline CDR1 is SGHRS and CDR2 YFSETQ. V lost 6 bases to trimming and J lost 0 bases; unmatched junction nucleotides: 5. Full variable domain (missing parts from reference TRBV5-1 and TRBJ2-1): KAGVTQTPRYLIKTRGQQVTLSCSPISGHRSVSWYQQTPGQGLQFLFEYFSETQRNKGNFPGRFSGRQFSNSRSEMNVSTLELGDSALYLCASTLAGPSYNEQFFGPGTRLTVL.

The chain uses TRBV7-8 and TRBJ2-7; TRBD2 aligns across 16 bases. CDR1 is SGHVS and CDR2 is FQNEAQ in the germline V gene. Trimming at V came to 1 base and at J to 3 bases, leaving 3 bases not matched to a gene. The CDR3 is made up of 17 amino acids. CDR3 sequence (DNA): TGTGCCAGCAGCTTAGTGGGACTAGCGGGGGGGCACTACGAGCAGTACTTC. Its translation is CASSLVGLAGGHYEQYF.

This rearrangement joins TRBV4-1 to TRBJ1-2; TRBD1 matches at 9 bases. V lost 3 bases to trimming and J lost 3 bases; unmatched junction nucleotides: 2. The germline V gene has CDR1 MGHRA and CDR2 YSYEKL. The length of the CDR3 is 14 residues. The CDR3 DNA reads TGCGCCAGCAGCCAGGGGGACAGGGACTATGGCTACACCTTC. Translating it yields CASSQGDRDYGYTF.

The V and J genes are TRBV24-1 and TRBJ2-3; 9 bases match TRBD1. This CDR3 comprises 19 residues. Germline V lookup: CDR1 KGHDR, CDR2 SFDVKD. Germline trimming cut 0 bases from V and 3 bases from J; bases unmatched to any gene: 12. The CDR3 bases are TGTGCCACCAGTGATTTGCCGAACAGGGGGCCTTACGAGACAGATACGCAGTATTTT. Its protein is CATSDLPNRGPYETDTQYF.

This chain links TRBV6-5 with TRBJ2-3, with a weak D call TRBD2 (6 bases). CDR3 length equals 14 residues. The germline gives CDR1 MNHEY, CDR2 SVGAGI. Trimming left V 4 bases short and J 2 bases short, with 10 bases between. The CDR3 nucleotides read TGTGCCAGCAGTTCGCCGGGACTCACAGATACGCAGTATTTT. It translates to CASSSPGLTDTQYF.

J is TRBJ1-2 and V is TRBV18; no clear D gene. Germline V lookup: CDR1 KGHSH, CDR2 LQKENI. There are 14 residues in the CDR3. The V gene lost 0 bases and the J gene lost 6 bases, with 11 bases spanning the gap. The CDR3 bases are TGTGCCAGCTCACCACCGTCCCAGGTTGATGGCTACACCTTC. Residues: CASSPPSQVDGYTF.

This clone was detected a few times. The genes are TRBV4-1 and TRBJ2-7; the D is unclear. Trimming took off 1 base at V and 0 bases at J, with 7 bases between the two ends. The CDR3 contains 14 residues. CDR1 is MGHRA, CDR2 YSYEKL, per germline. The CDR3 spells CASSQGQNSYEQYF. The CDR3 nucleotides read TGCGCCAGCAGCCAAGGACAAAACTCCTACGAGCAGTACTTC.

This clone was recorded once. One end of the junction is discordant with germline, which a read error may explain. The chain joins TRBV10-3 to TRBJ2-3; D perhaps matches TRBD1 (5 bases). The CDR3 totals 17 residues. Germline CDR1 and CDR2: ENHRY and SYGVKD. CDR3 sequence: CAIRESDGHPSTDTQYF. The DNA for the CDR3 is TGTGCCATCAGGGAGTCGGACGGACACCCAAGCACAGATACGCAGTATTTT.

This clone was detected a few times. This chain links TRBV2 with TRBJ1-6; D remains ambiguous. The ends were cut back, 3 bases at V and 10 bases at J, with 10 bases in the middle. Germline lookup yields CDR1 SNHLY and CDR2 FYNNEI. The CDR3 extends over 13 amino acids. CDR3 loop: CASSDRELSPLHF. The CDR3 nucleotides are TGTGCCAGCAGTGACCGGGAACTGTCACCCCTCCACTTT.

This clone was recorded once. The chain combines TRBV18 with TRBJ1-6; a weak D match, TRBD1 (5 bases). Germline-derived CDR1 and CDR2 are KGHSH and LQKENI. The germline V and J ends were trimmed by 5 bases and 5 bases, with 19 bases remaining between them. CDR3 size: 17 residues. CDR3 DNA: TGTGCCAGCTCAGTCGGTGTCGGGGGACGGAATAATTCACCCCTCCACTTT. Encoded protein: CASSVGVGGRNNSPLHF.

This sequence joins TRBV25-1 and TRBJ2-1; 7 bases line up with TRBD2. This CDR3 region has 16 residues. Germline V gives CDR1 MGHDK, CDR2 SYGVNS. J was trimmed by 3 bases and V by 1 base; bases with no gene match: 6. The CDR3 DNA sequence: TGTGCCAGCAGTGAATCCGGCGGGGGACTCTACAATGAGCAGTTCTTC. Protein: CASSESGGGLYNEQFF.

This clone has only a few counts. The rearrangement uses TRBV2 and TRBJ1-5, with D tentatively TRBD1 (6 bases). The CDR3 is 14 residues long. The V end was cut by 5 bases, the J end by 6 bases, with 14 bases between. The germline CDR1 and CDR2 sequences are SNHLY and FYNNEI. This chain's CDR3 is CASSLQGWGQPQHF. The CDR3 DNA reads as TGTGCCAGCAGTCTACAGGGCTGGGGTCAGCCCCAGCATTTT.

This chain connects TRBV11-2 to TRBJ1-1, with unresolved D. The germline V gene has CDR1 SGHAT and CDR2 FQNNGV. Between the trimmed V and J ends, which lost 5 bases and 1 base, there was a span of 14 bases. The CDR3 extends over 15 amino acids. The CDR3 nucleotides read TGTGCCAGCAGCCCAAGAGGGAGGGAGAACACTGAAGCTTTCTTT. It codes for CASSPRGRENTEAFF.

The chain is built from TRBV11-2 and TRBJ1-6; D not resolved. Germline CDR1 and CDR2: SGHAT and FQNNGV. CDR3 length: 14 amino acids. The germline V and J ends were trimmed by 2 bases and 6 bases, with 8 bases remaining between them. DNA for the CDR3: TGTGCCAGCAGCTTATTTCCCATTAATTCACCCCTCCACTTT. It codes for CASSLFPINSPLHF.

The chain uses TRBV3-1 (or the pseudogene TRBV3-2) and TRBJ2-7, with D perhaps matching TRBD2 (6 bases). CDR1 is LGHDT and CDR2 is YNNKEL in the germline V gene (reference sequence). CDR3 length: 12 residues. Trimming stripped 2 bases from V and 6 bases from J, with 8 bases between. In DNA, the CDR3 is TGTGCCAGCAGCCAACGGGGGAGCGAGCAGTACTTC. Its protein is CASSQRGSEQYF.

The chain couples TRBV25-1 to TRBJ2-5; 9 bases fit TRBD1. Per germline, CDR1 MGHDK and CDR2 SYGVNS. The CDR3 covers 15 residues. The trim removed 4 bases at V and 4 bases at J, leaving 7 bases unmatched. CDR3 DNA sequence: TGTGCCAGCAGTGTGGGACAGGGTTACGGAGAGACCCAGTACTTC. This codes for CASSVGQGYGETQYF.

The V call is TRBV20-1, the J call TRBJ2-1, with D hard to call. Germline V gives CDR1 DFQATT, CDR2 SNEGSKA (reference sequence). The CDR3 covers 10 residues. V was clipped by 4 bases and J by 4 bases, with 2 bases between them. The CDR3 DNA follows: TGCAGTGCTACTTACAATGAGCAGTTCTTC. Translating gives CSATYNEQFF.

CDR3 in DNA: TGCAGCGCCGGACAGCTAGATACGCAGTATTTT. Its translation: CSAGQLDTQYF. This sequence joins TRBV29-1 and TRBJ2-3; possible D gene TRBD1, 6 bases. Germline V gene sequence: CDR1 SQVTM, CDR2 ANQGSEA. V lost 7 bases and J 5 bases, leaving 10 bases between the germline ends. This CDR3 has 11 amino acids.

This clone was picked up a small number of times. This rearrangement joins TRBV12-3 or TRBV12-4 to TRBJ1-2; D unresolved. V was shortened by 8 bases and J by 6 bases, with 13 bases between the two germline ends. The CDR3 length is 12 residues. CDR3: CASRRGADGYTF. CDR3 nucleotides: TGTGCCAGCCGACGGGGTGCGGATGGCTACACCTTC.

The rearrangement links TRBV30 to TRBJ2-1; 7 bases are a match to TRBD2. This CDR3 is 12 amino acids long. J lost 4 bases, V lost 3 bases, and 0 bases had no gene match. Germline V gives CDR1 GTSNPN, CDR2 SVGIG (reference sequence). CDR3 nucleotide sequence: TGTGCCTGGAGGCGGGAGTACAATGAGCAGTTCTTC. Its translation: CAWRREYNEQFF.

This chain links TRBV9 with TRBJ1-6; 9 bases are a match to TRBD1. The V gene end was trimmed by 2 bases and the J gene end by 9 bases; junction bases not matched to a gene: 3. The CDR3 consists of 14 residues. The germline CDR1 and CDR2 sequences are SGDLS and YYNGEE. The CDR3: CASSVGQGSSPLHF. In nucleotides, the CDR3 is TGTGCCAGCAGCGTGGGACAGGGCAGTTCACCCCTCCACTTT.

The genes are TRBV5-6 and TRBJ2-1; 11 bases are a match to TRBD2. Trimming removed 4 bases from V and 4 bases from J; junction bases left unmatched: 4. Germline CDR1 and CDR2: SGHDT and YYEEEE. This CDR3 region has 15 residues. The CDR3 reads CASSVAGGPYNEQFF. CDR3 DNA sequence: TGTGCCAGCAGCGTAGCGGGGGGGCCATACAATGAGCAGTTCTTC.

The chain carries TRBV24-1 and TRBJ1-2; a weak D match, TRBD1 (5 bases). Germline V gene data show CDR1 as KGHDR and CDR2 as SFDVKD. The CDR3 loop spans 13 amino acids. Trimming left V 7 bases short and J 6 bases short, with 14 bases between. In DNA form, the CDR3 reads TGTGCCACCAGGGACGCAAGGGGAAATGGCTACACCTTC. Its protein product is CATRDARGNGYTF.

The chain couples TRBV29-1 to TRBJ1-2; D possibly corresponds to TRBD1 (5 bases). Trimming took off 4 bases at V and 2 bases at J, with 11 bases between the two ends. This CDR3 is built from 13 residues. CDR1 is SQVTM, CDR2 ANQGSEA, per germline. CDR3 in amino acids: CSVVRGLNYGYTF. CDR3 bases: TGCAGCGTTGTTAGGGGCCTAAACTATGGCTACACCTTC.

The CDR3 nucleotides read TGTGCCAGCAGCTTAGGGGGACAGGGGTCCGGGGAGCTGTTTTTT. Translated, it gives CASSLGGQGSGELFF. This rearrangement joins TRBV7-3 to TRBJ2-2; 10 bases are a match to TRBD1. J lost 6 bases, V lost 2 bases, and 3 bases had no gene match. The length of the CDR3 is 15 residues. Looked up from germline, CDR1 is SGHTA and CDR2 is FQGTGA. The full variable domain, with the rest looked up from reference TRBV7-3 and TRBJ2-2, is GAGVSQTPSNKVTEKGKYVELRCDPISGHTALYWYRQSLGQGPEFLIYFQGTGAADDSGLPNDRFFAVRPEGSVSTLKIQRTERGDSAVYLCASSLGGQGSGELFFGEGSRLTVL.

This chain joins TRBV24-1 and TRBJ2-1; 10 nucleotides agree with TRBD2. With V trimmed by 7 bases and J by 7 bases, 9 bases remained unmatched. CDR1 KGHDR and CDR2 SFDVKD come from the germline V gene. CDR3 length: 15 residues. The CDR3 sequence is CATSGAAGGRNEQFF. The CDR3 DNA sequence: TGTGCCACCAGCGGGGCAGCGGGGGGGCGGAATGAGCAGTTCTTC.

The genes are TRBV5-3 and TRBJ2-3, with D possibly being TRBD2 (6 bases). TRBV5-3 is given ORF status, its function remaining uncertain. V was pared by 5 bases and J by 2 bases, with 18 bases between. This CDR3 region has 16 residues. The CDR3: CARRGEALNITDTQYF. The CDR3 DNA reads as TGTGCCAGAAGGGGGGAGGCCCTCAATATCACAGATACGCAGTATTTT.